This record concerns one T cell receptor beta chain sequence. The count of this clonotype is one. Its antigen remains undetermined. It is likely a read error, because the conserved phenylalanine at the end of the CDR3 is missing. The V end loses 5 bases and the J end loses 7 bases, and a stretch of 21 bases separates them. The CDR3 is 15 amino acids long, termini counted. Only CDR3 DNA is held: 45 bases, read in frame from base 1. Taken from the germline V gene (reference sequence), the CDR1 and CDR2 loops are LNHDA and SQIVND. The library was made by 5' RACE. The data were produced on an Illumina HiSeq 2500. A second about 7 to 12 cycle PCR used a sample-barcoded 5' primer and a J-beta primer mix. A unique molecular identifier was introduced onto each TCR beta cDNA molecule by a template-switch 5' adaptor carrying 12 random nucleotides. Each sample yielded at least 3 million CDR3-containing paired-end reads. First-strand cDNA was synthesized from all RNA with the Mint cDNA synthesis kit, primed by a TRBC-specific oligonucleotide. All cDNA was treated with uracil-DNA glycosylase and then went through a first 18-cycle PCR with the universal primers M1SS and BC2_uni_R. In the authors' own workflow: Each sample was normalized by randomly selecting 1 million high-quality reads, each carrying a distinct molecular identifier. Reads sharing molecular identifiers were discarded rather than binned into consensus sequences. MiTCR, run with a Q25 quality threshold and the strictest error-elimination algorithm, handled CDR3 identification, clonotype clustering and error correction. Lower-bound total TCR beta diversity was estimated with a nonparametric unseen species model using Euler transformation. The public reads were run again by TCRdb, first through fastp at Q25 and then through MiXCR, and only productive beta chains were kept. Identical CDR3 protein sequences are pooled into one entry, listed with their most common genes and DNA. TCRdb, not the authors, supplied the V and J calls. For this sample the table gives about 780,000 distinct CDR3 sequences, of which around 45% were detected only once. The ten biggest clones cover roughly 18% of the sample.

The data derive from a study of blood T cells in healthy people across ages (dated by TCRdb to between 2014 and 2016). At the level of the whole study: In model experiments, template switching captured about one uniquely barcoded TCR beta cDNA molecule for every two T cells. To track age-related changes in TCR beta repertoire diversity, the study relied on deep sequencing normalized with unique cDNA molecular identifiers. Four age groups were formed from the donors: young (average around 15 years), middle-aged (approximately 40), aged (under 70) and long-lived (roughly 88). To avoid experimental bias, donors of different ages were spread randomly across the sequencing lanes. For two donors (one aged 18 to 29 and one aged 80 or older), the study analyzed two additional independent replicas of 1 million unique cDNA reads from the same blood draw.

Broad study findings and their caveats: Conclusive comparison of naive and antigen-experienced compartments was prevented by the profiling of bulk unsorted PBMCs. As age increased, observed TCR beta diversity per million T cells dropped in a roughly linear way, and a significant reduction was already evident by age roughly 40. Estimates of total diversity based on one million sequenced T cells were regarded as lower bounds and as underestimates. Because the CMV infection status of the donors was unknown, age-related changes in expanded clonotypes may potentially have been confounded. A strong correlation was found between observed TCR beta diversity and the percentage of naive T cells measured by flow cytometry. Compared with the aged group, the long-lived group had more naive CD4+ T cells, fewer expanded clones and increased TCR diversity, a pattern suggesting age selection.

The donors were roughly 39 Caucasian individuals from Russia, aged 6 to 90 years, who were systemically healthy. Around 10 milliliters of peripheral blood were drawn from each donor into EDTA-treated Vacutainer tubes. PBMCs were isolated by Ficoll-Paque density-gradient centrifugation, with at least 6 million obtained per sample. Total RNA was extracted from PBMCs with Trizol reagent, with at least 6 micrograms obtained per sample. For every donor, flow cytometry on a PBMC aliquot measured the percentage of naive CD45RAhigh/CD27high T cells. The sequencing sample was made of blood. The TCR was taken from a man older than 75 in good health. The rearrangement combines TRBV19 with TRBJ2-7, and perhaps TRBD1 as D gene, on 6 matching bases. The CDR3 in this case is CASSATGTRGDEQYS. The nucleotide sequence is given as TGTGCCAGTAGTGCCACAGGGACCCGAGGGGATGAGCAGTACTCC.